This T cell receptor beta chain derives from a study of identifying expanded T cells in peripheral blood. Trimming cost V 1 base and J 5 bases, with 15 bases left between them. The CDR3 length is 17 residues. CDR1 is LNHDA, CDR2 SQIVND, per germline (reference sequence). To note about this clone: The antigen remains undetermined.

Method: immunoSEQ multiplex PCR; TCRdb's copy keeps in-frame clones and lacks some. Of nearly 60,000 clones detected, more than 70% appear once; the ten largest clones hold about 3.7%. Whole-study findings and limits: Technical replicates showed about 1.2 changed clones; two weeks roughly 15; four weeks 19. Approximately two-week clone count variance significantly increased as total template count grew.

The chain carries TRBV19 and TRBJ1-6; D possibly corresponds to TRBD1 (5 bases). This clonotype was obtained from a person between 18 and 70 years old in good health. Sequencing was carried out using blood. The CDR3 spells CASSIAQGAVHNSPLHF. The CDR3 nucleotides are TGTGCCAGTAGTATAGCGCAGGGAGCAGTGCATAATTCACCCCTCCACTTT.